The 24 T cell receptor beta chains reported below all come from one sample, sequenced in a study of blood T cell repertoires in COVID-19. Some clones are missing from TCRdb's copy, which holds only in-frame ones; the method was immunoSEQ multiplex PCR. This table holds some 180,000 clones, 80% found once. Material for sequencing was PBMCs or T cells enriched from blood (not recorded which). The receptors were gathered from a man aged 55 to 70 who had been exposed to COVID-19.

The chain has TRBV14 and TRBJ2-7, with 8 bases that match TRBD2. The germline V gene encodes CDR1 SGHDN and CDR2 FVKESK. The CDR3 is made up of 13 amino acids. V dropped 7 bases and J dropped 3; count of bases not matched to a gene: 5. CDR3 DNA: TGTGCCAGCACCACTAGCGGACTCTACGAGCAGTACTTC. Translating it yields CASTTSGLYEQYF.

This chain links TRBV15 with TRBJ2-2; 7 bases are shared with TRBD1. The CDR3 totals 17 residues. Trimming cost V 2 bases and J 4 bases; bases outside gene matches: 10. Germline V gene lookup returns CDR1 LNHNV and CDR2 YYDKDF (reference sequence). The CDR3 here is CATSRRNRGLGTGELFF. CDR3 nucleotide sequence: TGTGCCACCAGCAGACGTAATAGGGGGCTCGGCACCGGGGAGCTGTTTTTT.

This rearrangement joins TRBV19 to TRBJ2-4; TRBD2 aligns across 9 bases. The CDR3 is 13 residues long. The trim removed 7 bases at V and 7 bases at J, leaving 5 bases unmatched. Germline V gene data show CDR1 as LNHDA and CDR2 as SQIVND (reference sequence). CDR3 protein: CASIGTSRNIQYF. In nucleotides, the CDR3 is TGTGCCAGTATAGGGACTAGCAGGAACATTCAGTACTTC.

The chain joins TRBV13 to TRBJ2-3; D is possibly TRBD2 (6 bases). This CDR3 has 17 residues. V was pared by 5 bases and J by 0 bases, with 18 bases between. CDR1 is PRHDT and CDR2 is FYEKMQ in the germline V gene (reference sequence). CDR3 sequence: CASSPRGSGPSTDTQYF. The DNA of the CDR3 is TGTGCCAGCAGCCCCCGGGGTAGCGGACCGAGCACAGATACGCAGTATTTT. Using reference TRBV13 and TRBJ2-3 for the parts outside the CDR3, the full variable domain is AAGVIQSPRHLIKEKRETATLKCYPIPRHDTVYWYQQGPGQDPQFLISFYEKMQSDKGSIPDRFSAQQFSDYHSELNMSSLELGDSALYFCASSPRGSGPSTDTQYFGPGTRLTVL.

About this clone itself: Mismatch with germline at one junction end may stem from a read error. The chain carries TRBV14 and TRBJ2-1; maybe TRBD1 (6 bases). Germline loops: CDR1 SGHDN, CDR2 FVKESK. The CDR3 loop spans 18 amino acids. Written as DNA, the CDR3 is TGTGCCAGCAGCCAAGATCAAGCCAGGGGAACCCTCTACACTGAGCAGTTCTTC. This gives the protein CASSQDQARGTLYTEQFF.

This chain connects TRBV5-6 to TRBJ1-4; TRBD1 matches 9 bases. Unmatched junction bases numbered 4, after V lost 3 bases and J lost 4 bases. The CDR3 contains 15 residues. Germline V gives CDR1 SGHDT, CDR2 YYEEEE. The CDR3 coding sequence is TGTGCCAGCAGCTCCTACAGGGGGCTTAATGAAAAACTGTTTTTT. This sequence encodes CASSSYRGLNEKLFF. The complete variable domain, with remaining parts taken from reference TRBV5-6 and TRBJ1-4, reads DAGVTQSPTHLIKTRGQQVTLRCSPKSGHDTVSWYQQALGQGPQFIFQYYEEEERQRGNFPDRFSGHQFPNYSSELNVNALLLGDSALYLCASSSYRGLNEKLFFGSGTQLSVL.

V usage is TRBV28 and J usage is TRBJ1-5, with TRBD1 matching 8 bases. CDR1 and CDR2 from the germline V gene are MDHEN and SYDVKM. The CDR3 extends over 16 amino acids. Germline trimming cut 1 base from V and 2 bases from J; bases unmatched to any gene: 4. CDR3 nucleotides: TGTGCCAGCAGTTTATCCCCGACAGGGGGCAATCAGCCCCAGCATTTT. This sequence encodes CASSLSPTGGNQPQHF.

This clone was seen a handful of times. DNA for the CDR3: TGTGCCACCAGTGGGCCGGGACAGGGGTCCGTGCCCCAGCATTTT. Residues: CATSGPGQGSVPQHF. The chain employs TRBV24-1 and TRBJ1-5; 10 positions agree with TRBD1. The CDR3 consists of 15 residues. After removal of 5 bases from V and 9 bases from J, the junction contained 9 bases not matched to a gene. Germline CDR1 KGHDR, CDR2 SFDVKD.

The V gene is TRBV5-8, the J gene TRBJ1-2, with D possibly matching TRBD1 (5 bases). Trimming took 1 base from V and 13 from J, leaving 17 bases between them. Per germline, CDR1 SGHTS and CDR2 YDEGEE. The length of the CDR3 is 13 residues. The CDR3 DNA follows: TGTGCCAGCAGCTTGTCGGCAGGGCAAGGCGGCACCTTC. Its translation: CASSLSAGQGGTF. The variable domain in full, completed from reference TRBV5-8 and TRBJ1-2, reads EAGVTQSPTHLIKTRGQQATLRCSPISGHTSVYWYQQALGLGLQFLLWYDEGEERNRGNFPPRFSGRQFPNYSSELNVNALELEDSALYLCASSLSAGQGGTFGSGTRLTVV.

The chain links TRBV11-1 to TRBJ2-7, with TRBD2 identical over 7 bases. CDR1 and CDR2 from the germline V gene are SGHAT and FQDESV (reference sequence). V trimming: 5 bases; J trimming: 4 bases; junction bases outside the gene matches: 11. CDR3 length equals 15 residues. CDR3 sequence: CASSIPVGGSYEQYF. For the CDR3, the DNA is TGTGCCAGCAGCATACCTGTGGGCGGGAGTTACGAGCAGTACTTC. Drawing the rest from reference TRBV11-1 and TRBJ2-7, the complete variable domain is EAEVAQSPRYKITEKSQAVAFWCDPISGHATLYWYRQILGQGPELLVQFQDESVVDDSQLPKDRFSAERLKGVDSTLKIQPAELGDSAMYLCASSIPVGGSYEQYFGPGTRLTVT.

The chain recombines TRBV20-1 with TRBJ2-2; 10 nucleotides match TRBD2. V gave up 3 bases and J gave up 8 bases; unmatched junction bases: 6. This CDR3 comprises 14 residues. Germline V CDR1 and CDR2: DFQATT, SNEGSKA (reference sequence). CDR3 sequence reads: CSASSLAGEGELFF. CDR3 nucleotide sequence: TGCAGTGCTAGTAGCCTAGCGGGAGAGGGGGAGCTGTTTTTT.

The chain employs TRBV5-1 and TRBJ1-2; TRBD1 matches 8 bases. This CDR3 is built from 16 residues. The ends lost 3 bases at V and 1 base at J; junction bases unmatched: 8. Germline CDR1 reads SGHRS; CDR2 reads YFSETQ. CDR3 sequence: CASSSGQGTFNYGYTF. CDR3 bases: TGCGCCAGCAGCTCCGGACAGGGCACTTTTAACTATGGCTACACCTTC.

V gene TRBV19 combines with J gene TRBJ1-5; TRBD1 matches at 7 bases. Germline V gene sequence: CDR1 LNHDA, CDR2 SQIVND (reference sequence). The trim removed 2 bases at V and 0 bases at J, leaving 13 bases unmatched. CDR3 length: 19 amino acids. CDR3 nucleotides: TGTGCCAGTAGTATAAAGGTACGGCAGGGGGTCAATAGCAATCAGCCCCAGCATTTT. Translation: CASSIKVRQGVNSNQPQHF.

The V call is TRBV13, the J call TRBJ2-3; 7 bases align to TRBD2. Per germline, CDR1 PRHDT and CDR2 FYEKMQ (reference sequence). The V and J ends lost 3 bases and 4 bases, in that order; junction bases with no gene match: 7. This CDR3 comprises 15 residues. CDR3 sequence (DNA): TGTGCCAGCAGCTTGGGACTATTATACGCAGATACGCAGTATTTT. Its translation is CASSLGLLYADTQYF.

The rearrangement joins TRBV7-9 to TRBJ1-4; D gene ambiguous. The V end lost 1 base, the J end lost 7 bases, and 13 bases lay between the germline ends. The CDR3 totals 15 residues. From germline, CDR1 is SEHNR and CDR2 FQNEAQ (reference sequence). The CDR3 sequence: CASSLGPSGGEKLFF. As DNA, the CDR3 is TGTGCCAGCAGCTTAGGGCCGTCAGGTGGTGAAAAACTGTTTTTT.

This chain connects TRBV7-9 to TRBJ2-1; unclear D gene. This CDR3 is built from 16 residues. Germline CDR1 is SEHNR and CDR2 is FQNEAQ (reference sequence). The V gene lost 3 bases and the J gene lost 4 bases, with 16 bases spanning the gap. CDR3 amino acids: CASSLSELAMYNEQFF. CDR3 bases: TGTGCCAGCAGCTTGTCCGAGTTAGCTATGTACAATGAGCAGTTCTTC.

This clone was recorded only once. The J gene is TRBJ2-1, the V gene TRBV3-1 (or the pseudogene TRBV3-2), with 8 bases matching TRBD2. The germline CDR1 and CDR2 sequences are LGHDT and YNNKEL (reference sequence). V was clipped by 6 bases and J by 4 bases; unmatched bases: 5. CDR3 length: 14 amino acids. The CDR3 nucleotides are TGTGCCAGCAGGCGGGGGGCAGGTTACAATGAGCAGTTCTTC. It translates to CASRRGAGYNEQFF.

The chain recombines TRBV6-5 with TRBJ1-4, with TRBD1 identical over 7 bases. J lost 6 bases, V lost 6 bases, and 4 bases had no gene match. This CDR3 region has 13 residues. Germline CDR1 reads MNHEY; CDR2 reads SVGAGI. The CDR3 DNA follows: TGTGCCAGCAGCTACGACAGGGATGAAAAACTGTTTTTT. Encoded protein: CASSYDRDEKLFF.

The J gene is TRBJ2-5, the V gene TRBV12-5; a possible D gene is TRBD2 (7 bases). The CDR3 length is 11 residues. Trimming removed 1 base at V and 13 bases at J, with 10 bases between. The germline gives CDR1 LGHNT, CDR2 FRNRAP. The CDR3 DNA reads TGTGCTAGTGGTTTGGGGGGGGGCCCGTACTTC. Amino acid sequence: CASGLGGGPYF.

Turning to this clone: The junction departs from germline at one end; a sequencing error may be responsible. The chain recombines TRBV28 with TRBJ1-1; TRBD1 is a possible D gene (6 bases). Germline V gives CDR1 MDHEN, CDR2 SYDVKM. CDR3 length: 15 amino acids. The CDR3 DNA reads as TGTGCCAGCAGTTTAGATCGTCAGGGGTCTACTGCAGCTTTCTTT. As protein: CASSLDRQGSTAAFF.

The V and J genes are TRBV9 and TRBJ2-5; unclear D gene. This CDR3 has 13 residues. V was clipped by 0 bases and J by 2 bases, with 5 bases between them. From germline, CDR1 is SGDLS and CDR2 YYNGEE. The CDR3 is CASSVGVQETQYF. The CDR3 coding sequence is TGTGCCAGCAGCGTAGGTGTACAAGAGACCCAGTACTTC.

The chain combines TRBV7-8 with TRBJ1-4; D might be TRBD1 (6 bases). CDR1 SGHVS and CDR2 FQNEAQ come from the germline V gene. The CDR3 has 15 amino acids. Trimming pared 3 bases from V and 3 bases from J, leaving 11 bases between. CDR3 nucleotide sequence: TGTGCCAGCAGCTTTTCCAGGGGTTCTAATGAAAAACTGTTTTTT. It is translated as CASSFSRGSNEKLFF.

As DNA, the CDR3 is TGCGCCAGCAGTGTCGGGACTAGGGGGGCAGGCGAGCAGTACTTC. Translating it yields CASSVGTRGAGEQYF. The chain couples TRBV10-2 to TRBJ2-7, with TRBD2 matching over 8 bases. Trimming cost V 4 bases and J 6 bases; bases outside gene matches: 11. Germline assignment: CDR1 WSHSY and CDR2 SAAADI. CDR3 length equals 15 residues.

V and J are TRBV5-1 and TRBJ2-1, with 7 nucleotides matching TRBD1. The germline CDR1 and CDR2 sequences are SGHRS and YFSETQ. With V trimmed by 4 bases and J by 2 bases, 3 bases remained unmatched. There are 14 residues in the CDR3. CDR3 sequence: CASSRDSAYNEQFF. In DNA form, the CDR3 reads TGCGCCAGCAGCCGGGACAGCGCCTACAATGAGCAGTTCTTC.